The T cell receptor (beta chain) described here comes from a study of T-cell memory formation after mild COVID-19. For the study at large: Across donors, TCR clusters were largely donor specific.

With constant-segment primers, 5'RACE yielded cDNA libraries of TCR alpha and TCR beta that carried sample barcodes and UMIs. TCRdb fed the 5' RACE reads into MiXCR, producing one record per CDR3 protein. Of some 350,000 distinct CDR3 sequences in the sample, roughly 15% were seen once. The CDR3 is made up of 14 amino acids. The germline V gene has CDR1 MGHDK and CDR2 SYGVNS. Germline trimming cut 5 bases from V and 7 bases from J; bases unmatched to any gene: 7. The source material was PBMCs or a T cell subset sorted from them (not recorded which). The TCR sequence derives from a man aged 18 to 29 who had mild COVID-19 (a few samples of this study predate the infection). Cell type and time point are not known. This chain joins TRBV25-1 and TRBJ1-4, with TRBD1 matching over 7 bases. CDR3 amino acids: CASSTTGEGEKLFF. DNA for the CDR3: TGTGCCAGCAGTACTACAGGGGAGGGTGAAAAACTGTTTTTT.